These 14 T cell receptor beta chains originate from one sample sequenced in a study of CD8+ T cells in alopecia areata. Indicated treatment: oral pan-JAK inhibitor, 5-10 mg twice daily. Extracted RNA was reverse transcribed, and the resulting cDNA served as sequencing template. The data were produced by immunoSEQ multiplex PCR, yet TCRdb's version contains in-frame clones alone and is incomplete. The sample records roughly 190,000 clones, about 60% being singletons. Specimen: CD4+ T cells sorted from blood, collected at week 4, from a patient treated with tofacitinib. These receptor sequences come from a human donor with alopecia areata.

The chain carries TRBV4-3 and TRBJ2-1; D gene uncertain. This CDR3 has 13 residues. Trimming stripped 2 bases from V and 4 bases from J, with 6 bases between. Germline V lookup: CDR1 LGHNA, CDR2 YSLEER. The CDR3 protein is CASSQNRYNEQFF. DNA of the CDR3: TGCGCCAGCAGCCAAAACCGGTACAATGAGCAGTTCTTC.

Points on this clone: Sequence at one end of the junction differs from germline and may be a read error. The chain carries TRBV7-7 and TRBJ2-5, with 7 bases identical to TRBD2. This CDR3 is 15 amino acids long. Germline assignment: CDR1 SSHAT and CDR2 FNYEAQ (reference sequence). The CDR3 DNA reads as TGTGCTAGCAGCCCATACGGGGGGACCGGAGAGACCCAGTACTTC. Encoded protein: CASSPYGGTGETQYF. The variable domain in full, with the rest retrieved from reference TRBV7-7 and TRBJ2-5, is GAGVSQSPRYKVTKRGQDVTLRCDPISSHATLYWYQQALGQGPEFLTYFNYEAQPDKSGLPSDRFSAERPEGSISTLTIQRTEQRDSAMYRCASSPYGGTGETQYFGPGTRLLVL.

V gene TRBV6-5 combines with J gene TRBJ1-1; D remains ambiguous. Per germline, CDR1 MNHEY and CDR2 SVGAGI. Trimming cost V 2 bases and J 3 bases, with 7 bases left between them. The CDR3 is 13 amino acids. The CDR3 sequence is CASSYKGDTEAFF. CDR3 DNA sequence: TGTGCCAGCAGTTACAAGGGAGACACTGAAGCTTTCTTT.

A note on this clone: This sample also contains other DNA sequences that code for the same CDR3. The rearrangement uses TRBV7-9 and TRBJ2-5; no clear D. V lost 1 base and J lost 5, with 2 bases in between. This CDR3 is built from 11 residues. The germline V gene encodes CDR1 SEHNR and CDR2 FQNEAQ (reference sequence). The CDR3 protein is CASSLVETQYF. The CDR3 region has the DNA TGTGCCAGCAGCTTAGTCGAGACCCAGTACTTC.

The chain recombines TRBV29-1 with TRBJ2-5; unclear D gene. The CDR3 is 13 amino acids. Germline CDR1 and CDR2: SQVTM and ANQGSEA. With 6 bases removed from V and 2 bases from J, the gap between germline ends came to 13 bases. CDR3 residues: CSVWWGGQETQYF. The CDR3 DNA sequence: TGCAGCGTGTGGTGGGGTGGACAAGAGACCCAGTACTTC.

This chain joins TRBV7-9 and TRBJ1-5; D unresolved. Trimming stripped 1 base from V and 6 bases from J, with 10 bases between. The CDR3 has 14 amino acids. Germline CDR1 SEHNR, CDR2 FQNEAQ (reference sequence). The CDR3 DNA reads TGTGCCAGCAGCTTAGAGGGAGCGATTCAGCCCCAGCATTTT. Protein sequence: CASSLEGAIQPQHF.

This chain links TRBV5-6 with TRBJ2-1; D remains unclear. Trimming shortened V by 5 bases and J by 3 bases, and 15 bases separated the two germline ends. The CDR3 contains 15 residues. Germline lookup yields CDR1 SGHDT and CDR2 YYEEEE. The CDR3 DNA reads TGTGCCAGCAGTTTACCGGAGCTACTCTACAATGAGCAGTTCTTC. Its protein product is CASSLPELLYNEQFF. The full variable domain, its missing parts supplied by reference TRBV5-6 and TRBJ2-1, is DAGVTQSPTHLIKTRGQQVTLRCSPKSGHDTVSWYQQALGQGPQFIFQYYEEEERQRGNFPDRFSGHQFPNYSSELNVNALLLGDSALYLCASSLPELLYNEQFFGPGTRLTVL.

In its sample, this clone was seen a few times. V gene TRBV2 combines with J gene TRBJ2-3; possible D gene TRBD2, 6 bases. Trimming cost V 1 base and J 6 bases, with 14 bases left between them. Germline-derived CDR1 and CDR2 are SNHLY and FYNNEI. This CDR3 has 15 residues. This chain's CDR3 is CASSEGGASLDTQYF. Written as DNA, the CDR3 is TGTGCCAGCAGTGAAGGCGGGGCGTCCTTGGATACGCAGTATTTT.

V usage is TRBV5-6 and J usage is TRBJ1-2; TRBD1 matches at 7 bases. With V trimmed by 3 bases and J by 10 bases, 3 bases remained unmatched. This CDR3 contains 11 residues. Germline V gives CDR1 SGHDT, CDR2 YYEEEE. The CDR3 reads CASSWDSAYTF. The CDR3 DNA is TGTGCCAGCAGCTGGGACAGCGCCTACACCTTC.

This chain joins TRBV2 and TRBJ2-4; possibly TRBD2 for D (6 bases). Trimming left V 6 bases short and J 6 bases short, with 15 bases between. Germline V gene lookup returns CDR1 SNHLY and CDR2 FYNNEI. The CDR3 extends over 14 amino acids. CDR3 protein: CASSAWGVRNIQYF. The CDR3 coding sequence is TGTGCCAGCAGCGCCTGGGGGGTCAGAAACATTCAGTACTTC.

V and J are TRBV29-1 and TRBJ1-2; TRBD1 matches 12 bases. The CDR3 is 14 amino acids. The germline CDR1 and CDR2 sequences are SQVTM and ANQGSEA. V trimming: 4 bases; J trimming: 7 bases; junction bases outside the gene matches: 7. CDR3 region: CSVAPGQGAGGYTF. Written as DNA, the CDR3 is TGCAGCGTTGCACCGGGACAGGGGGCGGGTGGCTACACCTTC.

The chain employs TRBV7-6 and TRBJ2-7; D perhaps matches TRBD1 (5 bases). V was trimmed by 1 base and J by 5 bases, leaving 12 bases between them. The CDR3 totals 14 residues. Germline V gene lookup returns CDR1 SGHVS and CDR2 FNYEAQ. The CDR3 coding sequence is TGTGCCAGCAGCTTAGGGTCCAGGGCCGACGAGCAGTACTTC. It is translated as CASSLGSRADEQYF.

This chain joins TRBV5-1 and TRBJ2-1; 8 positions agree with TRBD1. J lost 5 bases, V lost 1 base, and 11 bases had no gene match. Per the germline V gene, CDR1 is SGHRS and CDR2 is YFSETQ. The CDR3 covers 17 residues. The CDR3, as DNA: TGCGCCAGCAGCTTGCGGACAGGGAAGATCGTGGACAATGAGCAGTTCTTC. Its translation: CASSLRTGKIVDNEQFF.

This clone was detected a few times. This chain links TRBV6-5 with TRBJ1-1, with TRBD1 matching 10 bases. Trimming took 6 bases from V and 1 from J; bases not matched to a gene: 2. Germline lookup yields CDR1 MNHEY and CDR2 SVGAGI. This CDR3 has 14 amino acids. The CDR3 DNA reads as TGTGCCAGCAGCAGGACAGGGGGGAACACTGAAGCTTTCTTT. It yields the protein CASSRTGGNTEAFF.